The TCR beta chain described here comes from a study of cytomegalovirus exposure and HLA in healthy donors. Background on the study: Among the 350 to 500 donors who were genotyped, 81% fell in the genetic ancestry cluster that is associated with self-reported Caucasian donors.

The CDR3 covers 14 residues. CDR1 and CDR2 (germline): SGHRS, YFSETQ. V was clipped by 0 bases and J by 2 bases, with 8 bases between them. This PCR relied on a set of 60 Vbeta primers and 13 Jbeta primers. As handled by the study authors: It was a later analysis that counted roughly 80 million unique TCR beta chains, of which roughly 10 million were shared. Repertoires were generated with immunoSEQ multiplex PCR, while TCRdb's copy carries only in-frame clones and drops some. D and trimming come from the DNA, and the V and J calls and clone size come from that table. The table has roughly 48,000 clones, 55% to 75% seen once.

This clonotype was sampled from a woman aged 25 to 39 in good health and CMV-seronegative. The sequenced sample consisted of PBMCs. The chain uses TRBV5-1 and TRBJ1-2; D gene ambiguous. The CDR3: CASSLAARNYGYTF. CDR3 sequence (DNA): TGCGCCAGCAGCTTGGCCGCCAGAAACTATGGCTACACCTTC.